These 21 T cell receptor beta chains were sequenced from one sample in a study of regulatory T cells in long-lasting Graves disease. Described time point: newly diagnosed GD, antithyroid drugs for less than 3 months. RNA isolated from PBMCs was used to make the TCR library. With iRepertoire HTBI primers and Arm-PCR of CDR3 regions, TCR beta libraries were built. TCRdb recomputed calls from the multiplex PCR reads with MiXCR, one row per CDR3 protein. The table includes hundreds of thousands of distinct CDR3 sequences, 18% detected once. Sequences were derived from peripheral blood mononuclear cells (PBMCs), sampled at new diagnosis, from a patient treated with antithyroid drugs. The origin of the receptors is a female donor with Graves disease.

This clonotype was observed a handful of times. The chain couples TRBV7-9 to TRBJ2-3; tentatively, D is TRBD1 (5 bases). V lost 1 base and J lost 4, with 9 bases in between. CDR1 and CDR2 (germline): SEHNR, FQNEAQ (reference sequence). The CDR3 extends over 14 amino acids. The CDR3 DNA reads TGTGCCAGCAGCTTAGGCGACAGCGCAGATACGCAGTATTTT. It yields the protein CASSLGDSADTQYF.

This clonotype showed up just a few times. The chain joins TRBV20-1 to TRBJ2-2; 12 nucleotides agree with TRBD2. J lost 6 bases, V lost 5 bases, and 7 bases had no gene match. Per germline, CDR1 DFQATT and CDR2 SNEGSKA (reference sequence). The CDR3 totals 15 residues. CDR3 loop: CSALSSGRASGELFF. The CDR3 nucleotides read TGCAGTGCTCTCTCTAGCGGGAGGGCCTCCGGGGAGCTGTTTTTT.

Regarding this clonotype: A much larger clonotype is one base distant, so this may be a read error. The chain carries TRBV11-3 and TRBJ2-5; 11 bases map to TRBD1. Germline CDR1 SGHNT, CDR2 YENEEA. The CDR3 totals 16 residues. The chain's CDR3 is CTSSGRTGGAGETQYF. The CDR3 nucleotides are TGTACCAGCAGCGGACGGACAGGGGGCGCGGGAGAGACCCAGTACTTC.

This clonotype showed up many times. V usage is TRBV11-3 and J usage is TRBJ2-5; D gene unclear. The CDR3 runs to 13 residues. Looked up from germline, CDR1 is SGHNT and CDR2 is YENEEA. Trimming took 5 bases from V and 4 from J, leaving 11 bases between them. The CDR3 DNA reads TGTGCCAGCAGCCAACGCCTTATAGAGACCCAGTACTTC. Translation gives CASSQRLIETQYF. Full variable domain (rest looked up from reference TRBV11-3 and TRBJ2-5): EAGVVQSPRYKIIEKKQPVAFWCNPISGHNTLYWYLQNLGQGPELLIRYENEEAVDDSQLPKDRFSAERLKGVDSTLKIQPAELGDSAVYLCASSQRLIETQYFGPGTRLLVL.

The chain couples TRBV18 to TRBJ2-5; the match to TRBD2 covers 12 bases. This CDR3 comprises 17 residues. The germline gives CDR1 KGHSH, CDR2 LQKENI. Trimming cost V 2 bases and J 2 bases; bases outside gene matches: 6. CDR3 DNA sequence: TGTGCCAGCTCACCAGCCCTCCTAGCGGGAGGGCAAGAGACCCAGTACTTC. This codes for CASSPALLAGGQETQYF.

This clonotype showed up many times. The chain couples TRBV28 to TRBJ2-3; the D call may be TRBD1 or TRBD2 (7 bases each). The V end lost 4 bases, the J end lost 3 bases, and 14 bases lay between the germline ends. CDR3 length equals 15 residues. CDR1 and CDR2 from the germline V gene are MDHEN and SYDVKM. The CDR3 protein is CASSSPQGGTDTQYF. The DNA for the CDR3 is TGTGCCAGCAGTTCCCCCCAGGGGGGGACAGATACGCAGTATTTT. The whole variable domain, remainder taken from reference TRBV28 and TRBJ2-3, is DVKVTQSSRYLVKRTGEKVFLECVQDMDHENMFWYRQDPGLGLRLIYFSYDVKMKEKGDIPEGYSVSREKKERFSLILESASTNQTSMYLCASSSPQGGTDTQYFGPGTRLTVL.

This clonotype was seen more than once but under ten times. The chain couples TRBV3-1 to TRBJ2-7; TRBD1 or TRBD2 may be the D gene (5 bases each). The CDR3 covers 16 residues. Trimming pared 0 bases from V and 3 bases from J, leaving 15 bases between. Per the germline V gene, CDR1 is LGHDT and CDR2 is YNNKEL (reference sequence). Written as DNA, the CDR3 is TGTGCCAGCAGCCAAGAGTTGGGGGTTACGTACTACGAGCAGTACTTC. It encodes CASSQELGVTYYEQYF.

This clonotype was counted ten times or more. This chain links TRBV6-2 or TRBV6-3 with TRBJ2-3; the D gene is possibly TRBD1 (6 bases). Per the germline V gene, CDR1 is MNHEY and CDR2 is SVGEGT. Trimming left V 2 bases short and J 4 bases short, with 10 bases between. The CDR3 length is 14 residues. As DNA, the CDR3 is TGTGCCAGCAGTTACGAGGGGGTGGCAGATACGCAGTATTTT. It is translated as CASSYEGVADTQYF.

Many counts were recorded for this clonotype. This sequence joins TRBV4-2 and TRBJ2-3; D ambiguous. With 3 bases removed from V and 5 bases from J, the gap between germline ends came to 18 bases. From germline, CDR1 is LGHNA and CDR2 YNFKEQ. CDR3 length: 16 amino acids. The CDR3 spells CASSHPMIGPVDTQYF. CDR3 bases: TGTGCCAGCAGCCACCCAATGATAGGGCCCGTAGATACGCAGTATTTT.

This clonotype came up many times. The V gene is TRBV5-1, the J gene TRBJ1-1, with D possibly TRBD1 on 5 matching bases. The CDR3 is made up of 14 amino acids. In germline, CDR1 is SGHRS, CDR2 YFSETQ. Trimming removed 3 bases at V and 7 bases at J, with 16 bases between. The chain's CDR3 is CASSWWGTDHEAFF. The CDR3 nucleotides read TGCGCCAGCAGCTGGTGGGGCACGGACCATGAAGCTTTCTTT.

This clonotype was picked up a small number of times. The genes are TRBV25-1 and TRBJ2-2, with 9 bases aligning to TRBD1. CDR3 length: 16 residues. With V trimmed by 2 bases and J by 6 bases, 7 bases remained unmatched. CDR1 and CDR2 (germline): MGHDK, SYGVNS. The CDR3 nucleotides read TGTGCCAGCAGTGAAAACCGGGACAGGGACCCCGGGGAGCTGTTTTTT. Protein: CASSENRDRDPGELFF.

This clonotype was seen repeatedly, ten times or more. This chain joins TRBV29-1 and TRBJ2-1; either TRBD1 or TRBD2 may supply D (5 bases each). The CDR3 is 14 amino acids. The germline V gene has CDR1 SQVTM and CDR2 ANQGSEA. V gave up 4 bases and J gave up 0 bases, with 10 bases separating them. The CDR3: CSVVKGSSYNEQFF. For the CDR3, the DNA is TGCAGCGTTGTAAAGGGGAGCTCCTACAATGAGCAGTTCTTC.

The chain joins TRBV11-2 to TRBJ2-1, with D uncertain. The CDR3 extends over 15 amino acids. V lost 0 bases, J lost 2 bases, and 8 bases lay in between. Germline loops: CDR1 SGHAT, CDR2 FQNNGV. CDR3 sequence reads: CASSLDGVTYNEQFF. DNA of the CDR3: TGTGCCAGCAGCTTAGATGGGGTCACCTACAATGAGCAGTTCTTC.

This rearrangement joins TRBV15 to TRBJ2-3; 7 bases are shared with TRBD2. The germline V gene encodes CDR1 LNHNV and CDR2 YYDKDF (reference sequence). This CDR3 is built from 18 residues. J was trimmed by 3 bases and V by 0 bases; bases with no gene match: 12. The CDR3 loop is CATSRDTLAGDSTDTQYF. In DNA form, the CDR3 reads TGTGCCACCAGCAGAGATACTCTGGCGGGAGATTCTACAGATACGCAGTATTTT.

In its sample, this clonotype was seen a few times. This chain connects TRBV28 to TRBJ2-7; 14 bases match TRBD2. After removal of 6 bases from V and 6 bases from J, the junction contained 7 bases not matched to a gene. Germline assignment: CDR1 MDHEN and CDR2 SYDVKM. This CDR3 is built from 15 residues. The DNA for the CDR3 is TGTGCCAGCAGCGTAGCCGGGACTAGCGGGAGCGAGCAGTACTTC. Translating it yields CASSVAGTSGSEQYF.

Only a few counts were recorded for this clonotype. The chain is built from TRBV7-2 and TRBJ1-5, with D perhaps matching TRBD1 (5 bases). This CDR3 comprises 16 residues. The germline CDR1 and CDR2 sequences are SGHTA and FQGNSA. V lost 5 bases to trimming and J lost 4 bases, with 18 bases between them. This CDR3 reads CASSLRGGTGNQPQHF. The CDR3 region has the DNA TGTGCCAGCAGCCTACGTGGGGGGACGGGTAATCAGCCCCAGCATTTT.

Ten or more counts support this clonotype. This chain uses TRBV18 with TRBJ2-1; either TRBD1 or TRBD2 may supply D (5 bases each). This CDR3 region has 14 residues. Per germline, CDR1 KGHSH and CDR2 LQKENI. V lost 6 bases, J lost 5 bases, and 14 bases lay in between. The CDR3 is CASSRGGENNEQFF. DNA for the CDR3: TGTGCCAGCTCCCGTGGGGGTGAGAACAATGAGCAGTTCTTC. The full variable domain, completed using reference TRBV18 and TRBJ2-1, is NAGVMQNPRHLVRRRGQEARLRCSPMKGHSHVYWYRQLPEEGLKFMVYLQKENIIDESGMPKERFSAEFPKEGPSILRIQQVVRGDSAAYFCASSRGGENNEQFFGPGTRLTVL.

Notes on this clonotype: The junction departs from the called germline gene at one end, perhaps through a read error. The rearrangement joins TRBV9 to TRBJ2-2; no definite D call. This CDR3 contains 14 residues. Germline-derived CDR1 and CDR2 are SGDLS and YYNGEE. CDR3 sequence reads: CASGVAANTGELFF. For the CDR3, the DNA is TGTGCCAGCGGCGTAGCAGCGAACACCGGGGAGCTGTTTTTT.

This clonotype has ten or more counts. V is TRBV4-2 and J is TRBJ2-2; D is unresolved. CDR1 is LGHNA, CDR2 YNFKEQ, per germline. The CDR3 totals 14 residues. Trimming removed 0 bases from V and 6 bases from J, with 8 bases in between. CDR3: CASSQDPIPGELFF. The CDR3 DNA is TGTGCCAGCAGCCAAGATCCGATTCCCGGGGAGCTGTTTTTT.

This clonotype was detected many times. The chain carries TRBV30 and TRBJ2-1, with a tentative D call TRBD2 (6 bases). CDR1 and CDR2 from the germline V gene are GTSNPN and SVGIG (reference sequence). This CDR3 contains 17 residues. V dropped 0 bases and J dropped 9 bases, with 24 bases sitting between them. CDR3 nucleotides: TGTGCCTGGAGTGTCGCGTGGATGGAGGGGAGCTTAGGTGAGCAGTTCTTC. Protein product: CAWSVAWMEGSLGEQFF.

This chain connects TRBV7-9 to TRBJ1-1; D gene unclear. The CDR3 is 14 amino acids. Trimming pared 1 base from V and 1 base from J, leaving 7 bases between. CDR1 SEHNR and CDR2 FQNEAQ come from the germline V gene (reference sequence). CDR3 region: CASSLEMKNTEAFF. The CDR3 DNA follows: TGTGCCAGCAGCTTAGAGATGAAGAACACTGAAGCTTTCTTT.